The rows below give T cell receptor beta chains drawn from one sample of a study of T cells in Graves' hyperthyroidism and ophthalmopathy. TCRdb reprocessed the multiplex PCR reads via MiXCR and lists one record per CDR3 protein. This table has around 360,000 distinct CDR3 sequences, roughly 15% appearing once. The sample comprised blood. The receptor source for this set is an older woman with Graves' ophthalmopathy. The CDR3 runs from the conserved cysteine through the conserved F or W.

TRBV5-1	CASSFWENTGELFF
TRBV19	CASSGRDRGVNNYGYTF
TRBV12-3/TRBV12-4	CASSRGQGGDSNQPQHF
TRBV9	CASSALRAGGSTDTQYF
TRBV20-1	CSARGGAGGDYEQYF
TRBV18	CASSPPNREVNTEAFF
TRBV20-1	CSAHLRTYNEQFF
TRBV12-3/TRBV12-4	CASSLRQGAGLLFF
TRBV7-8	CASSQHGGNQPQHF
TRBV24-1	CATSDPPGAHNEQFF
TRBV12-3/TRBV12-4	CASSEVSGRASNEQFF
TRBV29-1	CSAGGGWGNTIYF
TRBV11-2	CASSLRTSGQETQYF
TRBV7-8	CASSPQWGGGMNTEAFF
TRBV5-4	CASSPSGGGQETQYF
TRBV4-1	CASSLGGTGRTEAFF
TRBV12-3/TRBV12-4	CASSGTGWFSEQFF
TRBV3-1	CASSQDGSRDIQYF
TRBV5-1	CASSLFGELFF
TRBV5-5	CASSSQWGANTGELFF
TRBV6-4	CASSQGNGDYGYTF
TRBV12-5	CASGLLGNIQYF
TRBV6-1	CASRRGHPGGTLGTQYF
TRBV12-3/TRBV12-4	CASSRRTSGTYNEQFF
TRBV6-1	CASTPPGISDEQFF
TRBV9	CASSVADRSYNEQYF
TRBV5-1	CASSLRTGGRYEQYF
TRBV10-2	CASVAGDTQYF
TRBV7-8	CASSLVTGRFPGLEQYF
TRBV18	CASSGTGPYEQYF
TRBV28	CASRGTGGGQPQHF
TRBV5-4	CASSWTQGQETQYF
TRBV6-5	CASSYAGTGTTEAFF
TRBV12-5	CASGLMGANGYTF
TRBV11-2	CASSLIRLAGGFYNEQFF
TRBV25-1	CASSGQSSYNEQFF
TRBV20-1	CSAPGTSLLAGDEQFF
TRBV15	CATSRPAGASEAFF
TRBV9	CASSVGGLAGAEDTQYF
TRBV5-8	CASSLAQSRSYGYTF
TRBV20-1	CSARARVGLAGELINYEQYF
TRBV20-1	CSASKVYEQYF
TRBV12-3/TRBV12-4	CASSSGTSGFWVNNEQFF
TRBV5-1	CASSFRAGEDTGELFF
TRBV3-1	CASSQVLRTSGVYNEQFF
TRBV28	CASRGDGGWGQPQHF
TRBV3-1	CASSRRRGETQYF
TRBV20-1	CSARDRLAGETYEQYF
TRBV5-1	CASSLVVGGEQYF
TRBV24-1	CATSDSGPTGEQFF
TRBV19	CASRGQGAPGNQPQHF